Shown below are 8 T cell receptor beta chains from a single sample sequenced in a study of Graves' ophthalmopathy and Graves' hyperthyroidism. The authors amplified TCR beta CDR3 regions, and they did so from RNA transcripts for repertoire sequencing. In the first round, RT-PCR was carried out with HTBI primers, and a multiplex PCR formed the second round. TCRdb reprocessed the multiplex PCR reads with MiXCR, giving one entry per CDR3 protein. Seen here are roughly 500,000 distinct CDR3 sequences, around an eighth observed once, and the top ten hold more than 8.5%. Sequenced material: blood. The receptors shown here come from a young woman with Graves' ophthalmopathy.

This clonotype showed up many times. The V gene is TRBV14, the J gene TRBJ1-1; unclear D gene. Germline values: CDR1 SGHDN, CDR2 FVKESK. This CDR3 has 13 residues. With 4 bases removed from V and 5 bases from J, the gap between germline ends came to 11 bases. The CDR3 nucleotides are TGTGCCAGCAGCCGCGTGGGAAGGACTGAAGCTTTCTTT. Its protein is CASSRVGRTEAFF.

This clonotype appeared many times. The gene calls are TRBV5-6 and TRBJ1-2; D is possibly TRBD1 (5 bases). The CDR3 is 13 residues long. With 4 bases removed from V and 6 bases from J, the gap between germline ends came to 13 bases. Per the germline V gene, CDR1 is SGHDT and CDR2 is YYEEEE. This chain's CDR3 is CASSTLGVNGYTF. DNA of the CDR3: TGTGCCAGCAGCACCTTAGGGGTAAATGGCTACACCTTC.

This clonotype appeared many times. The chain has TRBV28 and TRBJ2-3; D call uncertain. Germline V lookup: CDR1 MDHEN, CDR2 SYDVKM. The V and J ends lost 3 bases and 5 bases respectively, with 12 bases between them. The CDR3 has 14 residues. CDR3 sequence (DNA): TGTGCCAGCAGTTTTCCTCAGTACATAGATACGCAGTATTTT. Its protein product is CASSFPQYIDTQYF.

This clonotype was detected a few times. CDR3 loop: CASRANYREAFF. As DNA, the CDR3 is TGTGCCAGCAGAGCAAACTACAGGGAGGCTTTCTTT. The chain recombines TRBV6-1 with TRBJ1-1; weak D call: TRBD1 (6 bases). The CDR3 is 12 amino acids. The V gene lost 6 bases and the J gene lost 11 bases, with 16 bases spanning the gap. Looked up from germline, CDR1 is MNHNS and CDR2 is SASEGT.

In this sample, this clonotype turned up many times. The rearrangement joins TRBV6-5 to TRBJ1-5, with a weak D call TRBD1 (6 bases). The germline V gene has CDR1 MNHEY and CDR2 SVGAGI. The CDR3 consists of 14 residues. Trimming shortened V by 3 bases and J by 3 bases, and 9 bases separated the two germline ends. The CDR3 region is CASSYQGTNQPQHF. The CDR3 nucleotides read TGTGCCAGCAGTTATCAGGGGACCAATCAGCCCCAGCATTTT.

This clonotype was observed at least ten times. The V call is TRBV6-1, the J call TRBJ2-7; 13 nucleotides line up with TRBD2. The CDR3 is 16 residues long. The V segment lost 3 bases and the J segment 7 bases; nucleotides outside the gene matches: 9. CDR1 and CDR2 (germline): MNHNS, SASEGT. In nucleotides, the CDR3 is TGTGCCAGCAGTGAGACCGGGACTAGCGGGGTTCGGGAGCAGTACTTC. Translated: CASSETGTSGVREQYF.

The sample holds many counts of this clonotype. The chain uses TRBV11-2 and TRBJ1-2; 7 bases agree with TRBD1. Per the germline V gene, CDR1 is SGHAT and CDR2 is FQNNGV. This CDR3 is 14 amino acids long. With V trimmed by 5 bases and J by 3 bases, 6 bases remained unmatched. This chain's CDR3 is CASSRTGVDYGYTF. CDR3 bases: TGTGCCAGCAGCCGTACAGGGGTCGACTATGGCTACACCTTC. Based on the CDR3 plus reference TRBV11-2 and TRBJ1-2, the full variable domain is EAGVAQSPRYKIIEKRQSVAFWCNPISGHATLYWYQQILGQGPKLLIQFQNNGVVDDSQLPKDRFSAERLKGVDSTLKIQPAKLEDSAVYLCASSRTGVDYGYTFGSGTRLTVV.

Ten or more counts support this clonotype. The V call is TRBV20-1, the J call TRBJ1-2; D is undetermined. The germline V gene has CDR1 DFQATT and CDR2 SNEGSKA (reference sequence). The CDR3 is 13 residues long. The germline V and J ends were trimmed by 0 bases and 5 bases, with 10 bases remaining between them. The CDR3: CSARDRRQYGYTF. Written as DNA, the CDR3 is TGCAGTGCTAGAGATCGGAGGCAGTATGGCTACACCTTC.